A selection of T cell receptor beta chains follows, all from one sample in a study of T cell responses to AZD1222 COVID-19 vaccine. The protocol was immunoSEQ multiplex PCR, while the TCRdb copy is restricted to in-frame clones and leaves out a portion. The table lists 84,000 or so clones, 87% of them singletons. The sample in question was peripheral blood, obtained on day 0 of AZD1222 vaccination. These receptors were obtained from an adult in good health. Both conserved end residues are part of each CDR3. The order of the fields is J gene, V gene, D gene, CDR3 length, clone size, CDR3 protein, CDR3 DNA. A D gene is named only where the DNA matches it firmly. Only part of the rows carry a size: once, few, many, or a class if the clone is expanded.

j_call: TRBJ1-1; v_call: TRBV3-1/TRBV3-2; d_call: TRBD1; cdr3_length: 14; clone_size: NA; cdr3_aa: CASSPDRVVTEAFF; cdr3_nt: TGTGCCAGCAGCCCTGACAGGGTAGTGACTGAAGCTTTCTTT
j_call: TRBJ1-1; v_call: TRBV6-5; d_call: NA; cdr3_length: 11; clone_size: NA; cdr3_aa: CASSQGTEAFF; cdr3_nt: TGTGCCAGCTCACAGGGCACTGAAGCTTTCTTT
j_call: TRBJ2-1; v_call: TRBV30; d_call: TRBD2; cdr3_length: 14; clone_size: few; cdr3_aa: CAWRREGPRNEQFF; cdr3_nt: TGTGCCTGGAGGCGGGAGGGCCCTCGGAATGAGCAGTTCTTC
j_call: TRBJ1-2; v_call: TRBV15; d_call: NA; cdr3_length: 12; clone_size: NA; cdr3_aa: CATSRDIYGYTF; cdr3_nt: TGTGCCACCAGCAGAGACATCTATGGCTACACCTTC
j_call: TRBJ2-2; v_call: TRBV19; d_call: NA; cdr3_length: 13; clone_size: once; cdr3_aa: CASSTPEVGELFF; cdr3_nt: TGTGCCAGTAGTACCCCCGAGGTCGGGGAGCTGTTTTTT
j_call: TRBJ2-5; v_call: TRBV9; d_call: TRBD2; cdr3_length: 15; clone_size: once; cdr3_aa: CASSVSGSEYGTQYF; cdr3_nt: TGTGCCAGCAGCGTTAGCGGGAGTGAGTACGGGACCCAGTACTTC
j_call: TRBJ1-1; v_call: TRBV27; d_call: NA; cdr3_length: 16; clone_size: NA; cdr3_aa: CASSTYSGMLNTEAFF; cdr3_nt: TGTGCCAGCAGTACCTATTCAGGGATGCTGAACACTGAAGCTTTCTTT
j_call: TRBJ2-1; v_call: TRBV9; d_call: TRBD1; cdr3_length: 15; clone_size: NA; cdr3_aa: CASSVGDRGWGEQFF; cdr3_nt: TGTGCCAGCAGCGTAGGGGACAGGGGATGGGGTGAGCAGTTCTTC
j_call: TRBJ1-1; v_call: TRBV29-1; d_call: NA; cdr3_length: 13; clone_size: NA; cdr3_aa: CSVEGPRSTEAFF; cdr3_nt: TGCAGCGTTGAAGGGCCCCGGAGCACTGAAGCTTTCTTT
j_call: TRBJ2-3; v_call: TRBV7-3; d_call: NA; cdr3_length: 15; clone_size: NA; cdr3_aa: CASSFSSGPTDTQYF; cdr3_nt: TGTGCCAGCAGCTTCTCGAGCGGACCCACAGATACGCAGTATTTT
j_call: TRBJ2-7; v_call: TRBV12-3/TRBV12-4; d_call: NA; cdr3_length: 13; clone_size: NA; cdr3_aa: CASSLRADYEQYF; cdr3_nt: TGTGCCAGCAGTTTACGAGCGGACTACGAGCAGTACTTC
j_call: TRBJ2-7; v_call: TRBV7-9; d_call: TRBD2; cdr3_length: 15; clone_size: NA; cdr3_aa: CASSLAGTSAYEQYF; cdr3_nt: TGTGCCAGCAGCTTAGCGGGGACTAGTGCCTACGAGCAGTACTTC
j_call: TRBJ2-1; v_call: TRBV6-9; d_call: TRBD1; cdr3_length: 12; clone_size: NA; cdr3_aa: CATVTGNNEQFF; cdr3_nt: TGTGCCACTGTGACAGGGAACAATGAGCAGTTCTTC
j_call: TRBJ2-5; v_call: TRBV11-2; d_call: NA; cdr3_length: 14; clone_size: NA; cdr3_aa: CASSLGGNKETQYF; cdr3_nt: TGTGCCAGCAGCTTAGGGGGAAATAAAGAGACCCAGTACTTC
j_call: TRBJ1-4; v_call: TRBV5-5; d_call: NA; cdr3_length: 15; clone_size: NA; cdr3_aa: CASSLTGGANEKLFF; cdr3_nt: TGTGCCAGCAGCCTGACCGGGGGCGCTAATGAAAAACTGTTTTTT
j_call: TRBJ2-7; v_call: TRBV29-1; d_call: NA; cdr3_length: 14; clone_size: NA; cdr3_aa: CSATGYVSPDEQYF; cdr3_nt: TGCAGCGCCACAGGGTATGTCTCCCCCGACGAGCAGTACTTC
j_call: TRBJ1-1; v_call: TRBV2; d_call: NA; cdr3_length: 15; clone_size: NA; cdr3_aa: CASSPQTVAGTEAFF; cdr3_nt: TGTGCCAGCAGTCCCCAGACAGTAGCGGGCACTGAAGCTTTCTTT
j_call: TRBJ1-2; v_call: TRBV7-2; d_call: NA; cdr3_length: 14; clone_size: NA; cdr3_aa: CASSPSREMYGYTF; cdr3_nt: TGTGCCAGCAGCCCGTCCCGAGAAATGTATGGCTACACCTTC
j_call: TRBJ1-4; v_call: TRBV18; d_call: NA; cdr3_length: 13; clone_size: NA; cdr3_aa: CASSPSSNEKLFF; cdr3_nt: TGTGCCAGCTCACCAAGCAGTAATGAAAAACTGTTTTTT
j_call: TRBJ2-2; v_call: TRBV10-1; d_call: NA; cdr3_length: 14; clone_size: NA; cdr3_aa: CASSEGQNPGELFF; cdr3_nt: TGCGCCAGCAGTGAGGGACAGAACCCCGGGGAGCTGTTTTTT
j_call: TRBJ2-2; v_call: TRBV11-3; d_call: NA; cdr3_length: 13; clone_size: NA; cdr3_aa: CASSLVDNGELFF; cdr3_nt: TGTGCCAGCAGCTTAGTGGATAACGGGGAGCTGTTTTTT
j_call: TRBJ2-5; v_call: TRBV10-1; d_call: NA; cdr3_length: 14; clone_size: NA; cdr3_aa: CASSEGATTETQYF; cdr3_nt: TGCGCCAGCAGTGAAGGGGCAACAACGGAGACCCAGTACTTC